Shown below are 21 T cell receptor beta chains from a single sample sequenced in a study of vaccination and CD4 T cells after COVID-19 (dated 2022 in TCRdb). No antigens are known for them. The receptor library was made with PCR. The run used an Illumina iSeq 100. DNA from cultured CD4+ T cells underwent TCR sequencing with the Oncomine TCR Beta short-read assay at the Johns Hopkins FTIC core. The public reads were quality trimmed at Q25 with fastp and then assembled into clones with MiXCR by TCRdb, keeping productive beta chains. Each entry is one CDR3 protein sequence, shown with its most common DNA and genes. The sample includes 6,500 to 7,500 distinct CDR3 sequences, with around three fifths observed a single time. The ten biggest clones cover around 28% of the sample. In the paper's terms, the treatment or condition label means: approximately 10-day PBMC culture with coronavirus spike peptide pools or control peptides (ViraFEST assay).

The sample was CD4+ T cells from blood, cultured in vitro. Every receptor here comes from a human donor who had recovered from COVID-19.

This clonotype was found once. V usage is TRBV2 and J usage is TRBJ1-2; D is possibly TRBD1 (5 bases). The ends were cut back, 3 bases at V and 2 bases at J, with 7 bases in the middle. The CDR3 has 13 residues. Looked up from germline, CDR1 is SNHLY and CDR2 is FYNNEI. The chain's CDR3 is CASSEGENYGYTF. DNA for the CDR3: TGTGCCAGCAGTGAGGGGGAAAACTATGGCTACACCTTC.

This chain links TRBV29-1 with TRBJ1-5; a possible D gene is TRBD1 (6 bases). V lost 4 bases to trimming and J lost 5 bases, with 15 bases between them. This CDR3 is built from 14 residues. Germline V gene sequence: CDR1 SQVTM, CDR2 ANQGSEA. The CDR3 sequence: CSVAYQGLDQPQHF. CDR3 bases: TGCAGCGTTGCCTACCAGGGGTTGGATCAGCCCCAGCATTTT. Full variable domain (outside the CDR3, taken from reference TRBV29-1 and TRBJ1-5): SAVISQKPSRDICQRGTSLTIQCQVDSQVTMMFWYRQQPGQSLTLIATANQGSEATYESGFVIDKFPISRPNLTFSTLTVSNMSPEDSSIYLCSVAYQGLDQPQHFGDGTRLSIL.

This clonotype turned up a few times. This chain joins TRBV20-1 and TRBJ1-2, with D unresolved. CDR3 length equals 13 residues. V shed 0 bases and J shed 4 bases, with 9 bases lying between them. Germline assignment: CDR1 DFQATT and CDR2 SNEGSKA (reference sequence). CDR3 sequence reads: CSAREGTLYGYTF. In DNA, the CDR3 is TGCAGTGCTAGAGAGGGCACGCTCTATGGCTACACCTTC.

V gene TRBV6-1 combines with J gene TRBJ1-2; no firm D call. With 6 bases removed from V and 7 bases from J, the gap between germline ends came to 18 bases. The CDR3 has 14 residues. Germline CDR1 MNHNS, CDR2 SASEGT. The CDR3 protein is CASRTAGVRGGYTF. The CDR3 DNA sequence: TGTGCCAGCAGGACCGCAGGTGTTCGGGGTGGCTACACCTTC.

V gene TRBV29-1 combines with J gene TRBJ2-5; 7 positions match TRBD1. CDR1 is SQVTM, CDR2 ANQGSEA, per germline. The junction had 6 bases not matched to a gene; V was cut back by 6 bases and J by 2 bases. The CDR3 has 13 residues. The CDR3 region is CSVSGTAQETQYF. DNA for the CDR3: TGCAGCGTCTCCGGGACAGCTCAAGAGACCCAGTACTTC.

V usage is TRBV27 and J usage is TRBJ1-2, with D hard to call. This CDR3 contains 13 residues. Between the trimmed V and J ends, which lost 1 base and 9 bases, there was a span of 12 bases. The germline V gene has CDR1 MNHEY and CDR2 SMNVEV (reference sequence). Here the CDR3 DNA reads TGTGCCAGCAGTTTATTGGACGGAGGCAGCTACACCTTC. As protein: CASSLLDGGSYTF.

By share, this clonotype counts as large. V usage is TRBV19 and J usage is TRBJ2-1; tentatively, D is TRBD1 (6 bases). Trimming took off 4 bases at V and 0 bases at J, with 10 bases between the two ends. Germline loops: CDR1 LNHDA, CDR2 SQIVND (reference sequence). The CDR3 covers 15 residues. In DNA, the CDR3 is TGTGCCAGTAGTAAGGACAGAGGCTCCTACAATGAGCAGTTCTTC. Residues: CASSKDRGSYNEQFF.

The genes are TRBV7-3 and TRBJ2-1; no clear D gene. V lost 3 bases to trimming and J lost 4 bases, with 13 bases between them. The germline CDR1 and CDR2 sequences are SGHTA and FQGTGA. CDR3 length: 15 amino acids. Here the CDR3 reads CASSFRPERYNEQFF. CDR3 sequence (DNA): TGTGCCAGCAGCTTTAGGCCAGAAAGATACAATGAGCAGTTCTTC.

In its sample, this clonotype was seen a few times. The V and J genes are TRBV20-1 and TRBJ2-7, with 8 bases identical to TRBD1. Germline CDR1 DFQATT, CDR2 SNEGSKA (reference sequence). The CDR3 consists of 13 residues. V lost 5 bases and J lost 2; bases outside the gene matches: 5. The CDR3 sequence: CSAEEQGAYEQYF. The DNA of the CDR3 is TGCAGTGCTGAGGAACAGGGGGCCTACGAGCAGTACTTC.

V gene TRBV10-3 combines with J gene TRBJ1-2, with D unresolved. Germline CDR1 and CDR2: ENHRY and SYGVKD. V was trimmed by 8 bases and J by 2 bases, leaving 9 bases between them. The CDR3 runs to 12 residues. The CDR3 bases are TGTGCCATCGCGGGCTCCAACTATGGCTACACCTTC. It translates to CAIAGSNYGYTF.

This rearrangement joins TRBV27 to TRBJ2-7, with 14 bases that match TRBD2. V gave up 0 bases and J gave up 6 bases; unmatched junction bases: 1. The CDR3 loop spans 15 amino acids. Germline CDR1 and CDR2: MNHEY and SMNVEV (reference sequence). CDR3 nucleotides: TGTGCCAGCAGTTTATCGACTAGCGGGGGGGCCGAGCAGTACTTC. This sequence encodes CASSLSTSGGAEQYF.

V gene TRBV6-2 or TRBV6-3 combines with J gene TRBJ1-1; D might be TRBD1 (5 bases). V lost 6 bases, J lost 6 bases, and 20 bases lay in between. Germline V lookup: CDR1 MNHEY, CDR2 SVGEGT. The CDR3 covers 15 residues. The CDR3 loop reads CASSLRGRPFAEAFF. In DNA form, the CDR3 reads TGTGCCAGCAGCCTCCGGGGCAGGCCCTTCGCTGAAGCTTTCTTT.

With regard to this clonotype: At one boundary the junction diverges from the germline segment, which might be a read error. The V gene is TRBV7-9, the J gene TRBJ2-5; D is undetermined. The germline CDR1 and CDR2 sequences are SEHNR and FQNEAQ (reference sequence). The CDR3 sequence is 12 residues long. CDR3 sequence (DNA): TGTGCCAGCAGCCCCCCCCAACAGACCCAGTACTTC. Protein: CASSPPQQTQYF.

The chain employs TRBV6-2 or TRBV6-3 and TRBJ1-2, with D uncertain. Deletions cut 6 bases from V and 8 bases from J, with 10 bases between. Germline V lookup: CDR1 MNHEY, CDR2 SVGEGT. The CDR3 has 11 amino acids. The CDR3 region is CASRSRAGYTF. In nucleotides, the CDR3 is TGTGCCAGCAGAAGTCGTGCCGGCTACACCTTC.

J is TRBJ2-3 and V is TRBV7-2; no clear D gene. CDR1 SGHTA and CDR2 FQGNSA come from the germline V gene. V lost 1 base, J lost 2 bases, and 7 bases lay in between. The CDR3 has 14 residues. CDR3 sequence: CASSLVSYTDTQYF. CDR3 sequence (DNA): TGTGCCAGCAGCTTAGTGTCCTACACAGATACGCAGTATTTT. Using reference TRBV7-2 and TRBJ2-3 for the parts outside the CDR3, the full variable domain is GAGVSQSPSNKVTEKGKDVELRCDPISGHTALYWYRQSLGQGLEFLIYFQGNSAPDKSGLPSDRFSAERTGGSVSTLTIQRTQQEDSAVYLCASSLVSYTDTQYFGPGTRLTVL.

J is TRBJ2-3 and V is TRBV2; D gene ambiguous. The length of the CDR3 is 12 residues. Trimming took off 6 bases at V and 6 bases at J, with 10 bases between the two ends. The germline V gene encodes CDR1 SNHLY and CDR2 FYNNEI. The CDR3 loop reads CASRVVGDTQYF. The CDR3 DNA reads as TGTGCCAGCAGGGTTGTGGGGGATACGCAGTATTTT.

The J gene is TRBJ2-1, the V gene TRBV7-2; 10 bases fit TRBD2. The junction had 5 bases not matched to a gene; V was cut back by 1 base and J by 5 bases. The CDR3 is 16 residues long. Germline CDR1 and CDR2: SGHTA and FQGNSA. Here the CDR3 reads CASSLGSGGRDNEQFF. CDR3 coding DNA: TGTGCCAGCAGCTTAGGTAGCGGGGGGCGGGACAATGAGCAGTTCTTC.

The chain joins TRBV18 to TRBJ1-1, with 8 bases aligning to TRBD1. Trimming cost V 3 bases and J 5 bases; bases outside gene matches: 11. The CDR3 spans 16 residues. The germline gives CDR1 KGHSH, CDR2 LQKENI. The CDR3 protein is CASSPKDRAVGTEAFF. CDR3 DNA: TGTGCCAGCTCACCCAAGGACAGGGCAGTAGGGACTGAAGCTTTCTTT.

The rearrangement uses TRBV7-6 and TRBJ2-7; D is unresolved. The CDR3 is made up of 15 amino acids. Between the trimmed V and J ends, which lost 5 bases and 1 base, there was a span of 15 bases. Per germline, CDR1 SGHVS and CDR2 FNYEAQ. CDR3 bases: TGTGCCAGCAGCGTAGTCCCGGACCGGTCCTACGAGCAGTACTTC. Protein sequence: CASSVVPDRSYEQYF.

Comments on this clonotype: This is likely a read error, given that the CDR3 carries no conserved phenylalanine or tryptophan at its end. The chain couples TRBV2 to TRBJ2-5; no reliable D call. Germline CDR1 is SNHLY and CDR2 is FYNNEI. The CDR3 consists of 13 residues. V lost 4 bases and J lost 1, with 7 bases in between. This chain's CDR3 is CASSARLQETQYS. The CDR3 bases are TGTGCCAGCAGTGCACGGCTCCAAGAGACCCAGTACTCC.

V and J are TRBV2 and TRBJ2-5; D assignment may be TRBD1 or TRBD2 (7 bases each). In germline, CDR1 is SNHLY, CDR2 FYNNEI. V lost 3 bases and J 5 bases, leaving 19 bases between the germline ends. The CDR3 length is 16 residues. The chain's CDR3 is CASSDGASGGGETQYF. The CDR3 bases are TGTGCCAGCAGTGACGGGGCTAGCGGAGGGGGCGAGACCCAGTACTTC.